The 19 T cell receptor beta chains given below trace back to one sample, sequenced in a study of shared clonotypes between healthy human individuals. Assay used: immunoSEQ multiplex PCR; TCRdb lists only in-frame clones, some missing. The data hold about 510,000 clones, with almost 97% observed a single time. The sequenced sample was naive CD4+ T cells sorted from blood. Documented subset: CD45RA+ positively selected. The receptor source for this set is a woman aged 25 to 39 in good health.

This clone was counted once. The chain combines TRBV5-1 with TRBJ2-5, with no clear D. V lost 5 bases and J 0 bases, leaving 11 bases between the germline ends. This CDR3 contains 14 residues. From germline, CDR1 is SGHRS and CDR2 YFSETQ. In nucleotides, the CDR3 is TGCGCCAGCAGGGCTAGTGCTTACCAAGAGACCCAGTACTTC. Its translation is CASRASAYQETQYF. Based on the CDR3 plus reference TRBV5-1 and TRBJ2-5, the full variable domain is KAGVTQTPRYLIKTRGQQVTLSCSPISGHRSVSWYQQTPGQGLQFLFEYFSETQRNKGNFPGRFSGRQFSNSRSEMNVSTLELGDSALYLCASRASAYQETQYFGPGTRLLVL.

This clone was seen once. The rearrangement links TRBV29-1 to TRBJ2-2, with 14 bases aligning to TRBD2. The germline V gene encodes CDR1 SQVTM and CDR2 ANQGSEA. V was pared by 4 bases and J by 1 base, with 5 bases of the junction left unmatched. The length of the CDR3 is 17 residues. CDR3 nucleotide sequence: TGCAGCGTTGGAGGGACTAGCGGGAGAGGGAACACCGGGGAGCTGTTTTTT. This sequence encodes CSVGGTSGRGNTGELFF.

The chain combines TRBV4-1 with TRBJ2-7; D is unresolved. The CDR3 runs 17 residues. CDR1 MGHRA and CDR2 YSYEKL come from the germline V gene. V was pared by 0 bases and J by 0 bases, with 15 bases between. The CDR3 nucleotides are TGCGCCAGCAGCCAAGATGAGATGTCAGTCTACTCCTACGAGCAGTACTTC. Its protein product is CASSQDEMSVYSYEQYF.

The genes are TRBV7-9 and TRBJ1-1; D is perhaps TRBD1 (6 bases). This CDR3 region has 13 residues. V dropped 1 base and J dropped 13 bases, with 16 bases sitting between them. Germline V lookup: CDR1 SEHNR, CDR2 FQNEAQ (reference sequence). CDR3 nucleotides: TGTGCCAGCAGCTTAGTCGGCCTCCGAGGGGGTTTCTTT. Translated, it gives CASSLVGLRGGFF.

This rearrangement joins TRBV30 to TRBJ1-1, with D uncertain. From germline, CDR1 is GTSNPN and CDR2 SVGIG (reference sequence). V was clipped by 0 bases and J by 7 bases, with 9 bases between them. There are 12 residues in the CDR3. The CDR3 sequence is CAWSVTWSEAFF. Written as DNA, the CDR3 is TGTGCCTGGAGTGTTACGTGGAGTGAAGCTTTCTTT.

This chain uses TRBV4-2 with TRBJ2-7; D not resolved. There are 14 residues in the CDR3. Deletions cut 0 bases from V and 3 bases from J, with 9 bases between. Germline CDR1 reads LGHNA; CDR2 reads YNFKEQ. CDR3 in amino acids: CASSQEQSFYEQYF. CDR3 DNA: TGTGCCAGCAGCCAAGAGCAGTCGTTCTACGAGCAGTACTTC.

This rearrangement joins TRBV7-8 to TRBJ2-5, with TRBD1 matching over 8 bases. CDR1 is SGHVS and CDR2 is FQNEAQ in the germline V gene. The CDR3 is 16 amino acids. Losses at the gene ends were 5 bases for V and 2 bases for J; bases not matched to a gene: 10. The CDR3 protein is CASSIHIGQGQETQYF. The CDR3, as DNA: TGTGCCAGCAGCATCCACATAGGACAGGGACAAGAGACCCAGTACTTC.

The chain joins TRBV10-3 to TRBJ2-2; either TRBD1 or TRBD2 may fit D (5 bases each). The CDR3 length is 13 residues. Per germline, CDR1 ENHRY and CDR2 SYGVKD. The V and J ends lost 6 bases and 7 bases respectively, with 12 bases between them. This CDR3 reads CAIRGVEDGELFF. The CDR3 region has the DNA TGTGCCATCAGGGGGGTGGAAGACGGGGAGCTGTTTTTT.

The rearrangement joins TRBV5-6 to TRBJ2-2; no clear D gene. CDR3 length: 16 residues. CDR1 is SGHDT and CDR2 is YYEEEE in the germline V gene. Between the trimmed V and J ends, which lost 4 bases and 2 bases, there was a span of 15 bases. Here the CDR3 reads CASSPGLARNTGELFF. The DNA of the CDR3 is TGTGCCAGCAGCCCCGGGCTGGCTAGAAACACCGGGGAGCTGTTTTTT.

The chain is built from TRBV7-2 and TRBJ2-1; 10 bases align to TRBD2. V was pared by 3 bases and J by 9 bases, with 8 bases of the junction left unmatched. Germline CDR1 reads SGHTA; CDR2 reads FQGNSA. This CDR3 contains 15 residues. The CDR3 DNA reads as TGTGCCAGCAGCTTCAGCGGGAGGGCCAGTATTGAGCAGTTCTTC. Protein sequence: CASSFSGRASIEQFF. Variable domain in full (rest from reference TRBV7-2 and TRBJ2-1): GAGVSQSPSNKVTEKGKDVELRCDPISGHTALYWYRQSLGQGLEFLIYFQGNSAPDKSGLPSDRFSAERTGGSVSTLTIQRTQQEDSAVYLCASSFSGRASIEQFFGPGTRLTVL.

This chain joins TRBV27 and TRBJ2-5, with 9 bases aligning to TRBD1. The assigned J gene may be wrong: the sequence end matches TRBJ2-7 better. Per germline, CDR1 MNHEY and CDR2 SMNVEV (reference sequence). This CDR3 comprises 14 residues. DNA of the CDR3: TGTGCCAGCAGCACTATGGACAGGGGCGACGAGCAGTACTTC. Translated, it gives CASSTMDRGDEQYF.

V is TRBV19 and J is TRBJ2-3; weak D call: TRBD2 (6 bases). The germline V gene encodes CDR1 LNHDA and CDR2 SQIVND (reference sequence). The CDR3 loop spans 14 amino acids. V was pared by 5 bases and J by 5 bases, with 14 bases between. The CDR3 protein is CASSFRDWGDTQYF. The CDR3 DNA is TGTGCCAGTAGTTTCCGGGACTGGGGAGATACGCAGTATTTT.

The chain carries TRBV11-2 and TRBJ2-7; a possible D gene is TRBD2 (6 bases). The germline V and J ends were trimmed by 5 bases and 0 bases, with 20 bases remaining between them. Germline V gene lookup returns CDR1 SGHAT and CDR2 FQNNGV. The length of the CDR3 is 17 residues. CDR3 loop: CASSPLGAGRRSYEQYF. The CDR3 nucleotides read TGTGCCAGCAGCCCCCTCGGTGCAGGGAGGCGCTCCTACGAGCAGTACTTC.

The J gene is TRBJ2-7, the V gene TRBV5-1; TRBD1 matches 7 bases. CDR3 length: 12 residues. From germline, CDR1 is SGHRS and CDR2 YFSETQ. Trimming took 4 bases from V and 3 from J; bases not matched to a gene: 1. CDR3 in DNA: TGCGCCAGCAGCGGACAGGACTACGAGCAGTACTTC. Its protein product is CASSGQDYEQYF.

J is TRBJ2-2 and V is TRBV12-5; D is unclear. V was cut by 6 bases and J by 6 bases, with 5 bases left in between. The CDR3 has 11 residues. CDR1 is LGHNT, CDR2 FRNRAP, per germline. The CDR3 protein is CASGRSGELFF. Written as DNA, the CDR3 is TGTGCTAGTGGACGCTCCGGGGAGCTGTTTTTT.

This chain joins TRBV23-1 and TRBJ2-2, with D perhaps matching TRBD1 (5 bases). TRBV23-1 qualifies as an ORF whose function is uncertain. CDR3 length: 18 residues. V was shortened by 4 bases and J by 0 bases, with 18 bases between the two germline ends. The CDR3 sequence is CASSLWEDSEANTGELFF. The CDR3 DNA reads TGCGCCAGCAGTCTTTGGGAAGACAGCGAGGCGAACACCGGGGAGCTGTTTTTT.

CDR3 amino acids: CASSLGNLNTEAFF. The CDR3, as DNA: TGTGCCAGCAGCTTGGGGAACTTGAACACTGAAGCTTTCTTT. The gene calls are TRBV7-9 and TRBJ1-1; D gene uncertain. Between the trimmed V and J ends, which lost 3 bases and 0 bases, there was a span of 8 bases. In germline, CDR1 is SEHNR, CDR2 FQNEAQ (reference sequence). The CDR3 has 14 residues.

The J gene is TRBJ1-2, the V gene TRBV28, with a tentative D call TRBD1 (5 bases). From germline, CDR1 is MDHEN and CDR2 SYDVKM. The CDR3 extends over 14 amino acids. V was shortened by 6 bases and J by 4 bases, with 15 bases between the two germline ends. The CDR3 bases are TGTGCCAGCAGCTTAGGGGCGCGTCTCTATGGCTACACCTTC. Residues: CASSLGARLYGYTF.

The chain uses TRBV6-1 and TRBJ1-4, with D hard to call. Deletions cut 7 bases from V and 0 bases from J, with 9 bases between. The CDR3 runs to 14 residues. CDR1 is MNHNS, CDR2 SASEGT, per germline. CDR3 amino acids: CASKNRATNEKLFF. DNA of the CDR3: TGTGCCAGCAAAAACCGGGCAACTAATGAAAAACTGTTTTTT.